The 10 T cell receptor beta chains below come from one sample, sequenced in a study of OX40 agonist ivuxolimab in advanced cancers. Data came from immunoSEQ multiplex PCR; TCRdb stores just in-frame clones and leaves some out. Of 55,000 to 70,000 clones listed, about four fifths are singletons. Sequences were derived from CD4+ or CD8+ T cells sorted from blood, sampled in a trial of the OX40 agonist ivuxolimab. These receptor sequences come from an adult with an advanced solid tumor such as melanoma, head and neck, liver or kidney cancer.

The chain uses TRBV19 and TRBJ1-1; 8 bases agree with TRBD1. This CDR3 region has 14 residues. Germline values: CDR1 LNHDA, CDR2 SQIVND (reference sequence). After removal of 8 bases from V and 10 bases from J, the junction contained 15 bases not matched to a gene. CDR3 in DNA: TGTGCCAGTCGAGAACAGGGGGGAACATCGGTAGCTTTCTTT. Its translation is CASREQGGTSVAFF.

The chain is built from TRBV19 and TRBJ2-2; a possible D gene is TRBD2 (6 bases). Germline-derived CDR1 and CDR2 are LNHDA and SQIVND (reference sequence). This CDR3 is 12 amino acids long. Trimming left V 7 bases short and J 4 bases short, with 7 bases between. CDR3 coding DNA: TGTGCCAGTAAGGGAGGCACCGGGGAGCTGTTTTTT. This gives the protein CASKGGTGELFF.

The rearrangement uses TRBV10-3 and TRBJ2-3; D is perhaps TRBD2 (6 bases). The CDR3 contains 17 residues. Per germline, CDR1 ENHRY and CDR2 SYGVKD. V lost 0 bases and J 4 bases, leaving 17 bases between the germline ends. The CDR3 region has the DNA TGTGCCATCAGTGAGTCGAGGCGGACCCCGGGAGCAGATACGCAGTATTTT. Encoded protein: CAISESRRTPGADTQYF.

This chain uses TRBV5-6 with TRBJ1-1; the D is unclear. The CDR3 is made up of 15 amino acids. The V end was cut by 5 bases, the J end by 1 base, with 15 bases between. Germline values: CDR1 SGHDT, CDR2 YYEEEE. The CDR3 is CASRQLRMGNTEAFF. In DNA form, the CDR3 reads TGTGCCAGCAGGCAACTCCGAATGGGGAACACTGAAGCTTTCTTT.

This chain uses TRBV9 with TRBJ2-5, with a weak D call TRBD1 (5 bases). V was clipped by 4 bases and J by 2 bases, with 9 bases between them. Germline assignment: CDR1 SGDLS and CDR2 YYNGEE. The CDR3 length is 13 residues. For the CDR3, the DNA is TGTGCCAGCAGCAGGGGATTACAAGAGACCCAGTACTTC. The encoded protein is CASSRGLQETQYF.

The gene calls are TRBV2 and TRBJ1-2; 7 bases are a match to TRBD1. The V gene's germline CDR1 is SNHLY and CDR2 FYNNEI. The trim removed 6 bases at V and 3 bases at J, leaving 4 bases unmatched. The CDR3 totals 13 residues. The DNA for the CDR3 is TGTGCCAGCAGGACCGACAGGGACTATGGCTACACCTTC. Its translation: CASRTDRDYGYTF.

A few counts support this clone. The J gene is TRBJ2-3, the V gene TRBV6-5; possibly TRBD2 for D (7 bases). V lost 7 bases, J lost 1 base, and 15 bases lay in between. The CDR3 has 15 residues. Germline assignment: CDR1 MNHEY and CDR2 SVGAGI. This chain's CDR3 is CASTLKGGGTDTQYF. DNA for the CDR3: TGTGCCAGCACTCTGAAAGGGGGGGGCACAGATACGCAGTATTTT.

The rearrangement uses TRBV6-1 and TRBJ2-3; D is possibly TRBD1 (6 bases). CDR1 MNHNS and CDR2 SASEGT come from the germline V gene. This CDR3 is 13 amino acids long. V was shortened by 3 bases and J by 4 bases, with 8 bases between the two germline ends. The CDR3 loop is CASSDTGPDTQYF. In nucleotides, the CDR3 is TGTGCCAGCAGTGATACAGGGCCAGATACGCAGTATTTT.

The chain joins TRBV5-1 to TRBJ2-7, with no clear D. The CDR3 loop spans 13 amino acids. Germline V gene lookup returns CDR1 SGHRS and CDR2 YFSETQ. V was shortened by 5 bases and J by 0 bases, with 9 bases between the two germline ends. The DNA for the CDR3 is TGCGCCAGCAGGTTCTTAGGCTCCTACGAGCAGTACTTC. Its protein product is CASRFLGSYEQYF.

This chain uses TRBV6-6 with TRBJ1-2; D not resolved. This CDR3 contains 13 residues. Trimming took off 6 bases at V and 0 bases at J, with 8 bases between the two ends. The germline CDR1 and CDR2 sequences are MNHNY and SVGAGI (reference sequence). The CDR3 DNA follows: TGTGCCAGCAGCCGGTTTTCTAACTATGGCTACACCTTC. Its protein product is CASSRFSNYGYTF.